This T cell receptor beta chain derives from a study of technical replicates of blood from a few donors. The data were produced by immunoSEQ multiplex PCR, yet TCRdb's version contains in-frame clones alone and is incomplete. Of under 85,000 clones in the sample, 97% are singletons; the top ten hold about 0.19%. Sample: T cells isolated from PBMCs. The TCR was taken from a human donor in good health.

Here the CDR3 reads CASSQVYSRNQPQHF. The DNA of the CDR3 is TGCGCCAGCAGCCAAGTTTACAGCCGAAATCAGCCCCAGCATTTT. The chain links TRBV4-1 to TRBJ1-5; D is unclear. The V end was cut by 1 base, the J end by 4 bases, with 11 bases between. The CDR3 is 15 residues long. Germline V gives CDR1 MGHRA, CDR2 YSYEKL.